This TCR beta chain is drawn from a study of blood T cell repertoires in COVID-19. Study in general: Whether acute or convalescent, the COVID-19 samples came from the United States, Italy and Spain. PBMCs, B-cell-depleted T cells, or T cells were the source of the cDNA or gDNA that made up the material.

Data came from immunoSEQ multiplex PCR; TCRdb stores just in-frame clones and leaves some out. The sample has 200,000 to 300,000 clones; about four fifths are singletons. Germline V CDR1 and CDR2: SGDLS, YYNGEE. The CDR3 has 14 amino acids. J gave up 2 bases and V 3 bases, and 3 bases lay outside the gene matches. Recruited during active infection, patients (from Seattle) were subsequently followed longitudinally. The source is a woman of 80 years or more with COVID-19, enrolled during active disease. The sample taken for sequencing was peripheral blood. This rearrangement joins TRBV9 to TRBJ2-3, with 7 bases aligning to TRBD2. CDR3 in amino acids: CASSGGRVTDTQYF. The CDR3 nucleotides are TGTGCCAGCAGCGGCGGGAGAGTCACAGATACGCAGTATTTT.